These 21 T cell receptor beta chains originate from one sample sequenced in a study of T cell responses to AZD1222 COVID-19 vaccine. This table comes from immunoSEQ multiplex PCR, and its TCRdb copy is limited to in-frame clones, with some not included. The sample holds 77,000 or so clones, 80% to 90% seen once. Specimen: peripheral blood, collected on day 0 of AZD1222 vaccination. All receptors come from an adult in good health.

As regards this clone: One junction end does not reproduce the germline sequence, and a read error may be involved. The chain combines TRBV20-1 with TRBJ1-2; tentatively, D is TRBD1 (6 bases). From germline, CDR1 is DFQATT and CDR2 SNEGSKA (reference sequence). The CDR3 runs 11 residues. The CDR3 region has the DNA TGCAGTGCCAGGAAGCTTCAGGGGAAAATGTTC. Translation gives CSARKLQGKMF.

J is TRBJ2-6 and V is TRBV19, with 7 bases matching TRBD2. This CDR3 has 18 residues. CDR1 and CDR2 (germline): LNHDA, SQIVND (reference sequence). J gave up 0 bases and V 4 bases, and 9 bases lay outside the gene matches. The CDR3 bases are TGTGCCAGTAGTAAGGTAGCGGGCGGTTTCTCTGGGGCCAACGTCCTGACTTTC. Encoded protein: CASSKVAGGFSGANVLTF.

This clone was picked up one time. CDR3 in amino acids: CASSLSDGLETQYF. The DNA for the CDR3 is TGTGCCAGCAGTTTATCGGACGGGCTGGAGACCCAGTACTTC. The J gene is TRBJ2-5, the V gene TRBV28; no definite D call. V was clipped by 1 base and J by 5 bases, with 11 bases between them. This CDR3 has 14 residues. In germline, CDR1 is MDHEN, CDR2 SYDVKM. Variable domain in full (rest from reference TRBV28 and TRBJ2-5): DVKVTQSSRYLVKRTGEKVFLECVQDMDHENMFWYRQDPGLGLRLIYFSYDVKMKEKGDIPEGYSVSREKKERFSLILESASTNQTSMYLCASSLSDGLETQYFGPGTRLLVL.

The J gene is TRBJ1-4, the V gene TRBV28, with a weak D call TRBD1 (5 bases). Germline CDR1 is MDHEN and CDR2 is SYDVKM. There are 14 residues in the CDR3. V was trimmed by 5 bases and J by 5 bases, leaving 12 bases between them. CDR3 DNA: TGTGCCAGCAGTAGGACGGGGGAGAATGAAAAACTGTTTTTT. Translation: CASSRTGENEKLFF. Looking up the rest from reference TRBV28 and TRBJ1-4 gives the full variable domain: DVKVTQSSRYLVKRTGEKVFLECVQDMDHENMFWYRQDPGLGLRLIYFSYDVKMKEKGDIPEGYSVSREKKERFSLILESASTNQTSMYLCASSRTGENEKLFFGSGTQLSVL.

The chain combines TRBV19 with TRBJ1-4; D is unclear. CDR3 length equals 10 residues. Trimming pared 6 bases from V and 6 bases from J, leaving 2 bases between. The V gene's germline CDR1 is LNHDA and CDR2 SQIVND (reference sequence). The CDR3 protein is CASRDEKLFF. The CDR3 bases are TGTGCCAGTAGGGATGAAAAACTGTTTTTT.

This rearrangement joins TRBV5-1 to TRBJ1-2; TRBD1 matches at 9 bases. V gave up 4 bases and J gave up 3 bases; unmatched junction bases: 7. Germline CDR1 reads SGHRS; CDR2 reads YFSETQ. CDR3 length: 15 residues. The CDR3 loop reads CASSTDRGVYYGYTF. The CDR3 DNA reads TGCGCCAGCAGCACGGACAGGGGAGTTTACTATGGCTACACCTTC.

The CDR3 DNA reads TGTGCCATCCAGAGGGACAGAGATGGCTACACCTTC. Encoded protein: CAIQRDRDGYTF. The J gene is TRBJ1-2, the V gene TRBV10-3; 7 nucleotides line up with TRBD1. The germline gives CDR1 ENHRY, CDR2 SYGVKD. V lost 8 bases, J lost 6 bases, and 6 bases stayed unmatched. The CDR3 covers 12 residues.

V is TRBV27 and J is TRBJ1-5, with 8 nucleotides matching TRBD1. This CDR3 is 15 amino acids long. Germline lookup yields CDR1 MNHEY and CDR2 SMNVEV (reference sequence). V trimming: 5 bases; J trimming: 4 bases; junction bases outside the gene matches: 7. CDR3 DNA sequence: TGTGCCAGCAGTATAATTCAGGGGGCTAATCAGCCCCAGCATTTT. Its translation is CASSIIQGANQPQHF.

This clone was counted at least ten times. The chain combines TRBV7-9 with TRBJ1-1, with D maybe TRBD1 (5 bases). Germline lookup yields CDR1 SEHNR and CDR2 FQNEAQ (reference sequence). Trimming stripped 5 bases from V and 4 bases from J, with 20 bases between. The length of the CDR3 is 16 residues. CDR3 region: CASSTTIGTRGTEAFF. The DNA for the CDR3 is TGTGCCAGCAGCACTACGATAGGGACTCGGGGCACTGAAGCTTTCTTT.

The chain joins TRBV19 to TRBJ2-7, with D unclear. This CDR3 spans 13 amino acids. V was trimmed by 5 bases and J by 3 bases, leaving 11 bases between them. Germline V CDR1 and CDR2: LNHDA, SQIVND (reference sequence). DNA of the CDR3: TGTGCCAGTAGTTTAGGACCCTACTACGAGCAGTACTTC. It yields the protein CASSLGPYYEQYF.

The V gene is TRBV15, the J gene TRBJ1-2, with D hard to call. Per the germline V gene, CDR1 is LNHNV and CDR2 is YYDKDF (reference sequence). The length of the CDR3 is 14 residues. Trimming removed 4 bases from V and 1 base from J, with 10 bases in between. The CDR3 spells CATSTPEFNYGYTF. In DNA form, the CDR3 reads TGTGCCACCAGCACTCCCGAGTTTAACTATGGCTACACCTTC.

The CDR3 loop is CASSPGTSGSNEQFF. CDR3 coding DNA: TGTGCCAGCTCGCCCGGGACTAGCGGGAGCAATGAGCAGTTCTTC. The chain couples TRBV18 to TRBJ2-1; 14 nucleotides agree with TRBD2. Germline V lookup: CDR1 KGHSH, CDR2 LQKENI. V lost 6 bases and J lost 6; bases outside the gene matches: 4. The CDR3 covers 15 residues.

The table lists this clone with a count of one. The V and J genes are TRBV7-3 and TRBJ2-7; 8 positions agree with TRBD2. With 4 bases clipped from V and 7 bases from J, the junction kept 12 bases outside the gene matches. The CDR3 has 15 amino acids. Germline V gene lookup returns CDR1 SGHTA and CDR2 FQGTGA. CDR3 DNA: TGTGCCAGCAGCTCAACCGGGACTAGGGTTTGGGAGCAGTACTTC. Amino acids: CASSSTGTRVWEQYF.

V usage is TRBV29-1 and J usage is TRBJ1-1, with a possible D match to TRBD1 (5 bases). V gave up 6 bases and J gave up 5 bases, with 10 bases separating them. The CDR3 has 11 amino acids. The V gene's germline CDR1 is SQVTM and CDR2 ANQGSEA. The DNA for the CDR3 is TGCAGCGTCCGTCGACAGACTGAAGCTTTCTTT. As protein: CSVRRQTEAFF. Combining the CDR3 with reference TRBV29-1 and TRBJ1-1 gives the whole variable domain SAVISQKPSRDICQRGTSLTIQCQVDSQVTMMFWYRQQPGQSLTLIATANQGSEATYESGFVIDKFPISRPNLTFSTLTVSNMSPEDSSIYLCSVRRQTEAFFGQGTRLTVV.

Only one count was recorded for this clone. This chain connects TRBV27 to TRBJ2-5; D may be TRBD2 (6 bases). CDR1 and CDR2 from the germline V gene are MNHEY and SMNVEV (reference sequence). The CDR3 extends over 15 amino acids. V was pared by 0 bases and J by 1 base, with 9 bases between. The CDR3 DNA reads TGTGCCAGCAGTTTATCAGGCGGGACCCAAGAGACCCAGTACTTC. Translated, it gives CASSLSGGTQETQYF.

The chain uses TRBV5-1 and TRBJ1-1, with TRBD1 as a possible D gene (5 bases). Between the trimmed V and J ends, which lost 0 bases and 3 bases, there was a span of 12 bases. Germline V lookup: CDR1 SGHRS, CDR2 YFSETQ. The CDR3 loop spans 15 amino acids. CDR3 sequence (DNA): TGCGCCAGCAGCTTGGTCGGCAGGGAAGACACTGAAGCTTTCTTT. Its translation: CASSLVGREDTEAFF.

This chain connects TRBV5-1 to TRBJ2-7, with TRBD1 matching over 8 bases. Germline assignment: CDR1 SGHRS and CDR2 YFSETQ. Trimming took 3 bases from V and 1 from J; bases not matched to a gene: 9. This CDR3 comprises 16 residues. The CDR3 protein is CASSSIGQGESYEQYF. CDR3 DNA sequence: TGCGCCAGCAGCTCGATCGGACAGGGCGAGTCCTACGAGCAGTACTTC.

V is TRBV2 and J is TRBJ1-2; D is ambiguous. Germline V gene sequence: CDR1 SNHLY, CDR2 FYNNEI. V gave up 8 bases and J gave up 0 bases, with 10 bases separating them. CDR3 length equals 13 residues. The CDR3 DNA reads TGTGCCAGCGTTGGTGTTTCTAACTATGGCTACACCTTC. Its translation: CASVGVSNYGYTF.

The gene calls are TRBV6-2 or TRBV6-3 and TRBJ2-7; a weak D match, TRBD2 (6 bases). The length of the CDR3 is 19 residues. Trimming stripped 6 bases from V and 4 bases from J, with 31 bases between. Per germline, CDR1 MNHEY and CDR2 SVGEGT. This chain's CDR3 is CASSTERAGTGRQIYEQYF. DNA for the CDR3: TGTGCCAGCAGCACAGAGAGAGCCGGGACTGGCCGTCAGATTTACGAGCAGTACTTC.

The rearrangement uses TRBV7-9 and TRBJ2-7, with D perhaps TRBD2 (5 bases). This CDR3 spans 16 amino acids. Trimming stripped 1 base from V and 4 bases from J, with 17 bases between. CDR1 is SEHNR and CDR2 is FQNEAQ in the germline V gene (reference sequence). CDR3 region: CASSLGMEAGAYEQYF. Written as DNA, the CDR3 is TGTGCCAGCAGCTTAGGTATGGAGGCGGGTGCTTACGAGCAGTACTTC.

V and J are TRBV2 and TRBJ2-3, with TRBD1 identical over 8 bases. After removal of 5 bases from V and 2 bases from J, the junction contained 3 bases not matched to a gene. The CDR3 is 14 residues long. Per the germline V gene, CDR1 is SNHLY and CDR2 is FYNNEI. The CDR3 spells CASSLQGDTDTQYF. As DNA, the CDR3 is TGTGCCAGCAGTCTACAGGGGGACACAGATACGCAGTATTTT. The variable domain in full, with the rest retrieved from reference TRBV2 and TRBJ2-3, is EPEVTQTPSHQVTQMGQEVILRCVPISNHLYFYWYRQILGQKVEFLVSFYNNEISEKSEIFDDQFSVERPDGSNFTLKIRSTKLEDSAMYFCASSLQGDTDTQYFGPGTRLTVL.